This T cell receptor beta chain came from a study of long-term antiretroviral therapy in people with HIV. Notes on the study in general: Although diversity increased after ART, it remained lower than in transplant donor controls.

Concerning this clone: The antigen is not known.

Researchers ran immunoSEQ v3.0 at survey level. The data were produced by immunoSEQ multiplex PCR, yet TCRdb's version contains in-frame clones alone and is incomplete. The sample lists about 14,000 clones; about 80% were seen once. This CDR3 has 15 amino acids. V lost 3 bases, J lost 0 bases, and 10 bases lay in between. CDR1 and CDR2 from the germline V gene are LNHDA and SQIVND (reference sequence). The rearrangement links TRBV19 to TRBJ2-3, with TRBD2 as a possible D gene (6 bases). The TCR originated in a middle-aged man with HIV. The specimen was unsorted PBMCs, collected 3.2 years before starting antiretroviral therapy. CDR3 region: CASSIAGLSTDTQYF. The CDR3 region has the DNA TGTGCCAGTAGTATCGCGGGATTAAGCACAGATACGCAGTATTTT.